This T cell receptor beta chain was recovered during a study of T cells in Graves' hyperthyroidism and ophthalmopathy. Study-wide results and caveats: Ophthalmopathy stood apart from stable hyperthyroidism in a 13 V-J model. Blood also showed most of the thyroid clonotypes that were expanded above 0.001.

Diagnosis relied on clinical symptoms, serum thyroxine and TRAb, thyroid ultrasound and orbital computed tomography. This clonotype was seen repeatedly, ten times or more. Its antigen is unknown. TCR beta CDR3 regions were amplified from RNA. RT-PCR in the first round (using the HTBI primer set) targeted the TCR CDR3. A single record per CDR3 protein comes from TCRdb applying MiXCR to the multiplex PCR reads. The data show a few hundred thousand distinct CDR3 sequences, roughly 20% seen once. The CDR3 is made up of 15 amino acids. Per the germline V gene, CDR1 is GTSNPN and CDR2 is SVGIG (reference sequence). Trimming cost V 2 bases and J 5 bases, with 18 bases left between them.

The material sequenced was blood. The TCR comes from a man aged 18 to 30 with Graves' hyperthyroidism. The gene calls are TRBV30 and TRBJ2-5; a weak D match, TRBD1 (8 bases). For the CDR3, the DNA is TGTGCCTGGAGTTTTACAGGGGGGGTGAGGGAGACCCAGTACTTC. Protein product: CAWSFTGGVRETQYF.